This entry lists 5 T cell receptor beta chains sequenced from one sample in a study of patients and donors after allogeneic stem cell transplantation (dated by TCRdb to 2019 to 2021). Library method: RT-PCR. Sequenced using a NextSeq 550. The public reads were reprocessed in TCRdb via fastp at Q25 and MiXCR, keeping in-frame beta chains. Every distinct CDR3 protein forms one entry, paired with its most common genes and DNA. The sample has 390,000 or so distinct CDR3 sequences on record, under 20% of them singletons. Of the sample, over 6% falls within the top ten clones. The sample was blood, either unsorted or a sorted T cell fraction (not recorded which). These receptors all come from a human donor who was either an allogeneic HSCT recipient or a stem cell or donor lymphocyte infusion donor (not recorded which). It is not recorded whose cells these are; they may come from a transplant donor.

The gene calls are TRBV29-1 and TRBJ1-2; D unclear. The CDR3 extends over 13 amino acids. With 4 bases removed from V and 3 bases from J, the gap between germline ends came to 12 bases. In germline, CDR1 is SQVTM, CDR2 ANQGSEA. This CDR3 reads CSVAFGNYYGYTF. CDR3 nucleotide sequence: TGCAGCGTTGCGTTTGGAAACTACTATGGCTACACCTTC.

This clonotype has a count of ten or more. The chain employs TRBV12-3 or TRBV12-4 and TRBJ1-2, with 10 bases aligning to TRBD1. V gave up 5 bases and J gave up 4 bases; unmatched junction bases: 4. CDR3 size: 14 residues. The CDR3: CASSKTGGIYGYTF. For the CDR3, the DNA is TGTGCCAGCAGTAAGACAGGGGGCATCTATGGCTACACCTTC.

This clonotype was seen a handful of times. The V and J genes are TRBV19 and TRBJ2-2, with 8 bases matching TRBD2. Germline lookup yields CDR1 LNHDA and CDR2 SQIVND (reference sequence). The CDR3 is 18 amino acids. Trimming took 0 bases from V and 4 from J; bases not matched to a gene: 10. CDR3 in amino acids: CASSIDVGGRYGTGELFF. CDR3 nucleotide sequence: TGTGCCAGTAGTATAGATGTGGGCGGGAGGTACGGCACCGGGGAGCTGTTTTTT.

This clonotype has more than one count but fewer than ten. The rearrangement joins TRBV27 to TRBJ2-7; the D gene is possibly TRBD2 (5 bases). This CDR3 comprises 14 residues. Trimming took off 2 bases at V and 5 bases at J, with 13 bases between the two ends. Germline loops: CDR1 MNHEY, CDR2 SMNVEV (reference sequence). CDR3 sequence: CASSLARRSHEQYF. CDR3 nucleotides: TGTGCCAGCAGTTTAGCCAGGAGGAGCCACGAGCAGTACTTC.

In its sample, this clonotype was seen a few times. The J gene is TRBJ2-3, the V gene TRBV7-9; 7 bases line up with TRBD1. Looked up from germline, CDR1 is SEHNR and CDR2 is FQNEAQ (reference sequence). The CDR3 has 15 residues. J gave up 4 bases and V 0 bases, and 4 bases lay outside the gene matches. Here the CDR3 reads CASSLAPGQPDTQYF. CDR3 nucleotides: TGTGCCAGCAGCTTAGCCCCGGGACAGCCAGATACGCAGTATTTT.